This T cell receptor beta chain was recovered during a study of CD8 T cells in ankylosing spondylitis. Study-wide results and limits: Researchers reportedly found disease-linked clones significantly enriched in matched ankylosing spondylitis synovial fluid.

As for this clonotype: Its antigen is not identified.

It was by quantitative 5'-RACE with molecular barcodes that TCR beta libraries were made. One entry per CDR3 protein, called by TCRdb with MiXCR from the 5' RACE reads. The sample has approximately 7,300 distinct CDR3 sequences; around 8.2% are singletons. The CDR3 is made up of 13 amino acids. The ends were cut back, 3 bases at V and 6 bases at J, with 9 bases in the middle. Germline values: CDR1 SGDLS, CDR2 YYNGEE. The rearrangement uses TRBV9 and TRBJ2-2, with D unresolved. Sequences were obtained from blood, either unsorted or a sorted T cell fraction (not recorded which). The receptor's source is a male donor with ankylosing spondylitis or in good health (not recorded which). The CDR3 DNA reads as TGTGCCAGCAGCGCTCGGAGTCCCGGGGAGCTGTTTTTT. Translated: CASSARSPGELFF.